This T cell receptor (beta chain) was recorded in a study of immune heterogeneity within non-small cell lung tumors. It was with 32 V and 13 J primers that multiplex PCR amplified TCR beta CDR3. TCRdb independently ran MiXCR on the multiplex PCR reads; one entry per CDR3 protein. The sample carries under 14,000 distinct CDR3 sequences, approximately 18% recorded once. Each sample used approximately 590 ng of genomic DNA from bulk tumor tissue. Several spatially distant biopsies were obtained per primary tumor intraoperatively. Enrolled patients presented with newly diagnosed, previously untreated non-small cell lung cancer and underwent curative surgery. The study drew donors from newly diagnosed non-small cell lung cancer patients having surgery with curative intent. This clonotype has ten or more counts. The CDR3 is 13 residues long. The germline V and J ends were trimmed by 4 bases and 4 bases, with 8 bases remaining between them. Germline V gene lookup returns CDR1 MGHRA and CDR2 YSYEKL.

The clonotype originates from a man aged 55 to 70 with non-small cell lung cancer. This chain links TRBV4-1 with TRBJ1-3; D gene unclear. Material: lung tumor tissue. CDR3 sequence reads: CASSPPTGNTIYF. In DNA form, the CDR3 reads TGCGCCAGCAGCCCCCCGACAGGAAACACCATATATTTT.